This TCR beta chain derives from a study of radiotherapy plus CTLA-4 blockade in lung cancer listed by TCRdb under 2018. For the wider study: Among enrolled patients, roughly 18% had an objective response and about 30% reached disease control.

In its sample, this clone was seen once. The antigen this receptor binds is unknown. No quality values exist for individual bases; no much larger clone is one base distant. There are 14 amino acids in the CDR3, from cysteine to phenylalanine inclusive. Only the CDR3 DNA stays, 42 bases, in frame from base 1. The germline V gene supplies CDR1 SGHRS and CDR2 YFSETQ. Relative to germline, V is missing 5 bases and J is missing 3 bases, with 5 bases of the junction outside any gene match. What the study reported, not specific to this receptor: After treatment with radiotherapy and ipilimumab, TCR clones that came from tumors expanded in the peripheral blood. Increased serum interferon-beta after radiation, together with early dynamic changes in blood T cell clones, were reported to be the strongest predictors of response.

The study tested focal radiation therapy combined with CTLA-4 blockade (ipilimumab) in patients with chemo-refractory metastatic non-small-cell lung cancer. Library preparation employed the immunoSEQ multiplex PCR assay. Drawn from immuneACCESS, this table holds only the in-frame rearrangements with V and J called that TCRdb kept. Clones are partly lost; checked studies trace under half to an unresolved V gene and leave the rest unexplained. For this sample there are tens of thousands of clones; roughly four fifths appear just once. The biggest ten clones account for approximately 5% of the sample.

The sequence was obtained from a human donor with non-small cell lung cancer whose response to radiotherapy plus ipilimumab could not be evaluated. The V gene is TRBV5-1 and the J gene is TRBJ2-7; a stretch of 10 junction bases matches TRBD2. The starting material was peripheral blood, obtained from a patient treated with radiotherapy plus ipilimumab. The CDR3 has the sequence CASRDGTSVYEQYF. The DNA is as follows: TGCGCCAGCAGGGATGGGACTAGCGTCTACGAGCAGTACTTC.